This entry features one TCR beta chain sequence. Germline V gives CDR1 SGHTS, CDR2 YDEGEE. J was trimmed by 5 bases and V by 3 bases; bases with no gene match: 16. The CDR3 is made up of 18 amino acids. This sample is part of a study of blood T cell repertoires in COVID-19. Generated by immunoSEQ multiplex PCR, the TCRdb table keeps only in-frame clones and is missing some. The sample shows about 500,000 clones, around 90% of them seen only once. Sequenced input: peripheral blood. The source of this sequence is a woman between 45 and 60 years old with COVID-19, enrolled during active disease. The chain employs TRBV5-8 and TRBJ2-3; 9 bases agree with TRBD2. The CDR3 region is CASSWAQSGGGAGDTQYF. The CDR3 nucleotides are TGTGCCAGCAGCTGGGCCCAGTCGGGCGGGGGGGCTGGAGATACGCAGTATTTT.